This record covers a single T cell receptor (beta chain). These data belong to a study of long-term antiretroviral therapy in people with HIV. Germline values: CDR1 GTSNPN, CDR2 SVGIG (reference sequence). CDR3 length: 16 amino acids. With V trimmed by 3 bases and J by 8 bases, 12 bases remained unmatched. Samples were assayed with immunoSEQ v3.0 at survey level. The assay was immunoSEQ multiplex PCR, and TCRdb's table has in-frame clones only and misses some. The repertoire holds over 15,000 clones, with about 91% as singletons. The receptor was derived from a man in his fifties or sixties with HIV. Source: unsorted PBMCs, taken 0.3 years after starting antiretroviral therapy. The gene calls are TRBV30 and TRBJ2-1; 11 nucleotides match TRBD1. In nucleotides, the CDR3 is TGTGCCTGGAGCGCCGGTGTAGGACAGGGGGCTGATGAGCAGTTCTTC. Protein: CAWSAGVGQGADEQFF.